This TCR beta chain was found in a study of CD8+CD57+ T cells in acquired aplastic anemia. Study findings and constraints: There were twenty-nine CD8+ CDR3 sequences that occurred in both patients and controls.

This clonotype was detected many times. Its specificity is not known. Before being chosen for sequencing, patients had shown CD8+CD57+ cell expansion by flow cytometry. It was genomic DNA that served as the template for profiling TCR beta VDJ and CDR3. TCRdb recomputed calls from the reads with MiXCR, one row per CDR3 protein. This sample has 250,000 or so distinct CDR3 sequences; around 45% occur once, and the top ten carry 6.5% to 10%. The length of the CDR3 is 17 residues. The germline V gene encodes CDR1 SEHNR and CDR2 FQNEAQ (reference sequence). The V segment lost 0 bases and the J segment 2 bases; nucleotides outside the gene matches: 9.

This receptor was obtained from a human donor with aplastic anemia. The chain recombines TRBV7-9 with TRBJ2-7; 8 nucleotides align to TRBD2. Sequenced: sorted CD4+, CD8+, or CD8+CD57+ T cells (not recorded which) from PBMCs. Here the CDR3 reads CASSLAGGGGYPYEQYF. DNA for the CDR3: TGTGCCAGCAGCTTAGCGGGTGGCGGGGGGTACCCCTACGAGCAGTACTTC.